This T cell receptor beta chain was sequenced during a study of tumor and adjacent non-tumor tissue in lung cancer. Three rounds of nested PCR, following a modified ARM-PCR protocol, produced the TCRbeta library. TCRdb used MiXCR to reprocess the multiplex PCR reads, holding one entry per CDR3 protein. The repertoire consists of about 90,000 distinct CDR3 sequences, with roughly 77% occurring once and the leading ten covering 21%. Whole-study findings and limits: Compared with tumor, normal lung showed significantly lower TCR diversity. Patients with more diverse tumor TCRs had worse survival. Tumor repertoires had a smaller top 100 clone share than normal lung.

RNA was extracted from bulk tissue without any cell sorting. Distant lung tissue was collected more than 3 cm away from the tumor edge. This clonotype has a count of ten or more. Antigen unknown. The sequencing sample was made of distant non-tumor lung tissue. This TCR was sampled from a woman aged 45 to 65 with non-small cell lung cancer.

This CDR3 reads CSAGDAPDLYGYTF. Here the CDR3 DNA reads TGCAGCGCTGGCGACGCGCCAGACCTCTATGGCTACACCTTC. The chain carries TRBV29-1 and TRBJ1-2; D not certain. This CDR3 is 14 amino acids long. The germline V gene has CDR1 SQVTM and CDR2 ANQGSEA. V gave up 7 bases and J gave up 4 bases, with 19 bases separating them.